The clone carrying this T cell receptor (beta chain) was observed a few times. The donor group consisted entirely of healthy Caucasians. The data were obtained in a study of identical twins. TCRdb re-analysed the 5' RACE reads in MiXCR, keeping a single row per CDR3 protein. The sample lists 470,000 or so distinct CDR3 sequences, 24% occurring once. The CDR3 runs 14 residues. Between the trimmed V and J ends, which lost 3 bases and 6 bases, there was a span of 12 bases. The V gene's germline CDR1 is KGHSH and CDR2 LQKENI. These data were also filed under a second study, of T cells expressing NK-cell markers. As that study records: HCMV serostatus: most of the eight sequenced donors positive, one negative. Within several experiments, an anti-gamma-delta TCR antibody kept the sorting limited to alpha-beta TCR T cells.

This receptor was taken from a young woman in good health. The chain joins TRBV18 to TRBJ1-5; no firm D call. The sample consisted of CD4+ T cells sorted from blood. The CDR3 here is CASSPSRAGQPQHF. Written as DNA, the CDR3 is TGTGCCAGCTCACCGTCGAGGGCCGGTCAGCCCCAGCATTTT.